Listed below are T cell receptor beta chains from one sample, sequenced in a study of beta chain features in type 1 diabetes. Measured with immunoSEQ multiplex PCR; TCRdb has only the in-frame clones, and not every one. The data show about 270,000 clones, with roughly 14% seen just once and more than 0.02% held by the top ten. The sample was naive CD4+ T cells from blood. The receptors shown here come from a woman aged 40 to 50 in good health. The CDR3 runs from the conserved cysteine through the conserved F or W. A D gene is named only where the DNA matches it firmly. Only part of the rows carry a size: once, few, many, or a class if the clone is expanded.

D gene	V gene	J gene	clone size	CDR3 DNA	CDR3 protein
TRBD2	TRBV7-2	TRBJ2-2	NA	TGTGCCAGCAGCTTAGTCGCGGGGGGCGCGAACACCGGGGAGCTGTTTTTT	CASSLVAGGANTGELFF
TRBD2	TRBV7-6	TRBJ2-5	NA	TGTGCCAGCAGCGAGGTGGAGCGGGGGGCAAAAGAGACCCAGTACTTC	CASSEVERGAKETQYF
TRBD1	TRBV6-5	TRBJ1-2	few	TGTGCCAGCAGTTACGGGAACAGGGGGCAATATGGCTACACCTTC	CASSYGNRGQYGYTF
NA	TRBV15	TRBJ1-6	few	TGTGCCACCAGCAGAGGCCCTGGACAGAGAGGGGATTCACCCCTCCACTTT	CATSRGPGQRGDSPLHF
NA	TRBV14	TRBJ2-5	many	TGTGCCAGCAGCCAGATAGAAGAGACCCAGTACTTC	CASSQIEETQYF
TRBD1	TRBV9	TRBJ1-5	few	TGTGCCAGCAGCAGACAGGGTAGCAATCAGCCCCAGCATTTT	CASSRQGSNQPQHF
NA	TRBV19	TRBJ2-1	NA	TGTGCCAGTAGTTCCCCCAGCGGATTCTCCTACAATGAGCAGTTCTTC	CASSSPSGFSYNEQFF
TRBD1	TRBV29-1	TRBJ2-7	NA	TGCAGCGTCGCCGGGACAGGCGCCTACGAGCAGTACTTC	CSVAGTGAYEQYF
TRBD1	TRBV15	TRBJ1-5	NA	TGTGCCACCAGCAGAGAAACAGCGTCTAGGACAGGCCGCAATCAGCCCCAGCATTTT	CATSRETASRTGRNQPQHF
TRBD1	TRBV6-1	TRBJ2-4	NA	TGTGCCAGCAGTGAAGCACCGACAGGGGGCAAAAACATTCAGTACTTC	CASSEAPTGGKNIQYF
TRBD1	TRBV18	TRBJ2-3	few	TGTGCCAGCCACAGGGGGCTAAGCACAGATACGCAGTATTTT	CASHRGLSTDTQYF
NA	TRBV5-1	TRBJ2-7	NA	TGCGCCAGCAGCCAGACAGGGACTTACTCCTACGAGCAGTACTTC	CASSQTGTYSYEQYF
NA	TRBV18	TRBJ1-4	NA	TGTGCCAGCTCACCGCGACTGGTTGAAAAACTGTTTTTT	CASSPRLVEKLFF
TRBD2	TRBV19	TRBJ2-7	few	TGTGCCAGTAGATTAGGCGGGAGCTACGAGCAGTACTTC	CASRLGGSYEQYF
TRBD2	TRBV4-3	TRBJ2-1	few	TGCGCCAGCAGCCTTTACGGCGGGGGTTATTCTTCTGAGCAGTTCTTC	CASSLYGGGYSSEQFF
NA	TRBV4-1	TRBJ2-7	NA	TGCGCCAGCAGCCAGCAAACTAAACAGGACGAGCAGTACTTC	CASSQQTKQDEQYF
TRBD1	TRBV5-1	TRBJ2-7	NA	TGCGCCAGTGAGCCCGGGACAGGGGGGGGCGAGCAGTACTTC	CASEPGTGGGEQYF